These 9 T cell receptor beta chains share one sample of origin, sequenced in a study of OX40 agonist ivuxolimab in advanced cancers. Profiling relied on immunoSEQ multiplex PCR, and the TCRdb table lists in-frame clones only, not all of them. The repertoire includes about 29,000 clones, about 90% of them detected once, and over 8% sits in the top ten. The sample was CD4+ or CD8+ T cells sorted from blood, taken in a trial of the OX40 agonist ivuxolimab. The source of these receptors is an adult with an advanced solid tumor such as melanoma, head and neck, liver or kidney cancer.

The rearrangement links TRBV7-9 to TRBJ1-3; D not resolved. The germline V and J ends were trimmed by 5 bases and 0 bases, with 20 bases remaining between them. Germline assignment: CDR1 SEHNR and CDR2 FQNEAQ (reference sequence). This CDR3 contains 18 residues. Written as DNA, the CDR3 is TGTGCCAGCAGCCCTCCATCGCGAGGGCAAACCTCTGGAAACACCATATATTTT. Translated, it gives CASSPPSRGQTSGNTIYF. The variable domain in full, with the rest retrieved from reference TRBV7-9 and TRBJ1-3, is DTGVSQNPRHKITKRGQNVTFRCDPISEHNRLYWYRQTLGQGPEFLTYFQNEAQLEKSRLLSDRFSAERPKGSFSTLEIQRTEQGDSAMYLCASSPPSRGQTSGNTIYFGEGSWLTVV.

The chain has TRBV6-5 and TRBJ2-5; D call uncertain. Germline values: CDR1 MNHEY, CDR2 SVGAGI. The CDR3 consists of 13 residues. Between the trimmed V and J ends, which lost 8 bases and 2 bases, there was a span of 12 bases. In DNA form, the CDR3 reads TGTGCCAGCGGGGTTCACACACAAGAGACCCAGTACTTC. Protein: CASGVHTQETQYF.

The chain links TRBV6-4 to TRBJ1-1, with D perhaps TRBD1 (5 bases). Between the trimmed V and J ends, which lost 3 bases and 3 bases, there was a span of 8 bases. The CDR3 runs to 13 residues. Looked up from germline, CDR1 is MRHNA and CDR2 is SNTAGT. The CDR3 region has the DNA TGTGCCAGCAGTGAAGAGGGGCACACTGAAGCTTTCTTT. As protein: CASSEEGHTEAFF.

V is TRBV2 and J is TRBJ2-7; D is ambiguous. Germline V gene data show CDR1 as SNHLY and CDR2 as FYNNEI. V was clipped by 1 base and J by 0 bases, with 4 bases between them. The CDR3 has 13 amino acids. CDR3 sequence: CASSEGSSYEQYF. The CDR3 region has the DNA TGTGCCAGCAGTGAAGGGAGCTCCTACGAGCAGTACTTC. The full variable domain, its missing parts supplied by reference TRBV2 and TRBJ2-7, is EPEVTQTPSHQVTQMGQEVILRCVPISNHLYFYWYRQILGQKVEFLVSFYNNEISEKSEIFDDQFSVERPDGSNFTLKIRSTKLEDSAMYFCASSEGSSYEQYFGPGTRLTVT.

The V and J genes are TRBV19 and TRBJ1-1, with D tentatively TRBD1 (6 bases). V was cut by 5 bases and J by 3 bases, with 10 bases left in between. This CDR3 region has 13 residues. CDR1 is LNHDA and CDR2 is SQIVND in the germline V gene (reference sequence). This CDR3 is CASSVQGHTEAFF. The CDR3 nucleotides are TGTGCCAGTAGTGTACAGGGTCACACTGAAGCTTTCTTT.

This sequence joins TRBV6-5 and TRBJ2-7; the match to TRBD1 covers 9 bases. Trimming took 7 bases from V and 4 from J; bases not matched to a gene: 5. Per the germline V gene, CDR1 is MNHEY and CDR2 is SVGAGI. The CDR3 consists of 13 residues. The CDR3 here is CASTDRGTYEQYF. The DNA of the CDR3 is TGTGCCAGCACAGACAGGGGGACATACGAGCAGTACTTC.

The V gene is TRBV30, the J gene TRBJ1-2, with D hard to call. The ends were cut back, 4 bases at V and 0 bases at J, with 9 bases in the middle. This CDR3 is built from 13 residues. Germline lookup yields CDR1 GTSNPN and CDR2 SVGIG (reference sequence). In nucleotides, the CDR3 is TGTGCCTGGAATACAGTTACTAACTATGGCTACACCTTC. It translates to CAWNTVTNYGYTF.

The chain recombines TRBV4-2 with TRBJ2-7, with TRBD2 matching 9 bases. The CDR3 sequence is 18 residues long. Germline V gives CDR1 LGHNA, CDR2 YNFKEQ. Trimming at V came to 0 bases and at J to 2 bases, leaving 11 bases not matched to a gene. Written as DNA, the CDR3 is TGTGCCAGCAGCCAAGAAATGGGGCGGGCTAGCGGGGCCTACGAGCAGTACTTC. Translated, it gives CASSQEMGRASGAYEQYF.

CDR3 nucleotide sequence: TGTGCCAGCAGTCCACCACCTGACAGGGCGGGAACAGATACGCAGTATTTT. It yields the protein CASSPPPDRAGTDTQYF. The V call is TRBV7-9, the J call TRBJ2-3, with a tentative D call TRBD1 (7 bases). Germline assignment: CDR1 SEHNR and CDR2 FQNEAQ (reference sequence). Trimming cost V 6 bases and J 3 bases, with 22 bases left between them. This CDR3 is built from 17 residues.